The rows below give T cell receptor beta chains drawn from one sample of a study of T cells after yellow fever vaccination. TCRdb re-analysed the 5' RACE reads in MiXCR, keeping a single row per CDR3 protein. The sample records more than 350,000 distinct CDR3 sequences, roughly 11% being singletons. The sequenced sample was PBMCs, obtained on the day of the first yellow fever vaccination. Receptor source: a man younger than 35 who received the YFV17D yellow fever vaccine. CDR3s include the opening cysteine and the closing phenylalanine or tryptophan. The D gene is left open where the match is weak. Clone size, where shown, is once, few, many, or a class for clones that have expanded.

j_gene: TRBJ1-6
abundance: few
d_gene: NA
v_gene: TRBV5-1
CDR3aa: CASRSDPSPLHF
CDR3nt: TGCGCCAGCAGATCCGACCCCTCACCCCTCCACTTT

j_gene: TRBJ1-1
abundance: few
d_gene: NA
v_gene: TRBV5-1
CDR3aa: CASSSPQGAGLNTEAFF
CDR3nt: TGCGCCAGCAGCTCTCCCCAGGGCGCCGGCTTGAACACTGAAGCTTTCTTT

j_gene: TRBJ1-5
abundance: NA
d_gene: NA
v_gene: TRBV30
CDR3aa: CAWGEGGGQPQHF
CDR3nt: TGTGCCTGGGGTGAGGGAGGGGGTCAGCCCCAGCATTTT

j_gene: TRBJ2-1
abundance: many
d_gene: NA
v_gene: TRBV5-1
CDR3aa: CASSLATRGNEQFF
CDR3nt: TGCGCCAGCAGCTTGGCAACCAGGGGAAATGAGCAGTTCTTC

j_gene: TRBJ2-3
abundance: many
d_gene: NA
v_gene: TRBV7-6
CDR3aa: CASSLGPTADTQYF
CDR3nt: TGTGCCAGCAGCTTGGGGCCCACAGCAGATACGCAGTATTTT

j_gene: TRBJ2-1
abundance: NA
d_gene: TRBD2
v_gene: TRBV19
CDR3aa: CASSSTSGGKQFF
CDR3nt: TGTGCCAGTAGTTCTACTAGCGGGGGGAAGCAGTTCTTC

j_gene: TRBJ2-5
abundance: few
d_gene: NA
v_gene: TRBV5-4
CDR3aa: CASSPGSDGETQYF
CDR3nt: TGTGCCAGCAGTCCAGGCAGTGATGGGGAGACCCAGTACTTC

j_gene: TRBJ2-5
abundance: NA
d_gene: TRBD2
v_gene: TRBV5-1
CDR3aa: CASSLLPGTKETQYF
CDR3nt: TGCGCCAGCAGCTTGCTGCCGGGGACTAAAGAGACCCAGTACTTC

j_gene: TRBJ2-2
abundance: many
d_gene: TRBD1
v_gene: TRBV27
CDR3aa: CASRRQGTDTGELFF
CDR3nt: TGTGCCAGCAGACGACAGGGTACTGACACCGGGGAGCTGTTTTTT

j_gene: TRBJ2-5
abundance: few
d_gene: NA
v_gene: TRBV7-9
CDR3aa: CASSPEDGRQEQETQYF
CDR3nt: TGTGCCAGCAGCCCAGAGGATGGACGACAGGAACAAGAGACCCAGTACTTC

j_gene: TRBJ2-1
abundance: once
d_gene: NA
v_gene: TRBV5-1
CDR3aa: CASSLEAIYNEQFF
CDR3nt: TGCGCCAGCAGCTTGGAGGCAATTTACAATGAGCAGTTCTTC

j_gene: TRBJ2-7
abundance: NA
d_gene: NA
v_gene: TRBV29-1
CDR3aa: CSVAVWTDFYEQYF
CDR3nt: TGCAGCGTGGCCGTGTGGACGGATTTTTACGAGCAGTACTTC

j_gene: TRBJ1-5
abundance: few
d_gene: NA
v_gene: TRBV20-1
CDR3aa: CSARSGLGNQPQHF
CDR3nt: TGCAGTGCTAGATCAGGGTTGGGCAATCAGCCCCAGCATTTT

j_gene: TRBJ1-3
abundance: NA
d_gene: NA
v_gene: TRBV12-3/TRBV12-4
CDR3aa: CASSLTPGRNTIYF
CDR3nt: TGTGCCAGCTCTCTAACTCCAGGGAGAAACACCATATATTTT